A selection of T cell receptor beta chains follows, all from one sample in a study of early T cells in non-severe SARS-CoV-2 infection. TCRdb re-called the 5' RACE reads with MiXCR, one entry per CDR3 protein. The top ten clones hold roughly 6% of a sample with tens of thousands of distinct CDR3 sequences, under 8% of them seen once. The starting material was whole blood, obtained at baseline. Every receptor here comes from an adult who was a healthcare worker with PCR-confirmed SARS-CoV-2 infection or an uninfected control (not recorded which). Both conserved end residues are part of each CDR3. A D gene is named only where the DNA matches it firmly. Size values are once, few and many counts, or a class for expanded clones, and some rows have none.

.	TRBV7-9	.	TRBJ1-5	TGTGCCAGCAGCCTCGGGGAGGGTCAGCCCCAGCATTTT	CASSLGEGQPQHF
TRBD1	TRBV2	.	TRBJ1-4	TGTGCCAGCACTCGGACAGGGGGGGATAGTGAAGAACTGTTTTTT	CASTRTGGDSEELFF
.	TRBV6-5	few	TRBJ1-2	TGTGCCAGCAGCTTCGCGGGCGAGGGCTACACCTTC	CASSFAGEGYTF
.	TRBV4-3	many	TRBJ2-5	TGCGCCAGCAGCCAAGCGGGTCACGAGGCAAAGAAGACCCAGTACTTC	CASSQAGHEAKKTQYF
TRBD2	TRBV5-1	many	TRBJ2-1	TGCGCCAGCAGCTTGGCCCCCCATTCTAGCGGGGCCAATGAGCAGTTCTTC	CASSLAPHSSGANEQFF
.	TRBV5-1	few	TRBJ2-1	TGCGCCAGCAGCTTGGACACTGAGCAGTTCTTC	CASSLDTEQFF
TRBD1	TRBV2	many	TRBJ2-7	TGTGCCAGCAGGACACGGACAGGGAACTACGAGCAGTACTTC	CASRTRTGNYEQYF
.	TRBV7-2	many	TRBJ1-1	TGTGCCAGCAGCCCTTGGACAGAAAACACTGAAGCTTTCTTT	CASSPWTENTEAFF
.	TRBV27	many	TRBJ2-2	TGTGCCAGCACGGAGTGGAACACCGGGGAGCTGTTTTTT	CASTEWNTGELFF
TRBD2	TRBV4-3	many	TRBJ2-5	TGCGCCAGCAGCCAAGGGCCGGGACTAGGGCAAGAGACCCAGTACTTC	CASSQGPGLGQETQYF
TRBD1	TRBV12-3/TRBV12-4	many	TRBJ2-3	TGTGCCACGACAGGGGAAACGGATACGCAGTATTTT	CATTGETDTQYF
.	TRBV10-3	.	TRBJ2-3	TGTGCCATCAGCGCGTCAGATACGCAGTATTTT	CAISASDTQYF
.	TRBV29-1	.	TRBJ1-2	TGCAGCGTTGAGTGGAGACACGTTGAGAATGGCTACACCTTC	CSVEWRHVENGYTF